This T cell receptor beta chain was recorded in a study of control samples from healthy donors and cancer patients. Clones were sequenced by immunoSEQ multiplex PCR, and TCRdb holds only the in-frame ones, with some missing. The sample consists of 60,000 to 75,000 clones, roughly nine tenths of them appearing once. The CDR3 has 12 residues. Per the germline V gene, CDR1 is GTSNPN and CDR2 is SVGIG (reference sequence). V was shortened by 0 bases and J by 2 bases, with 2 bases between the two germline ends. The clonotype was recovered from a man between 60 and 75 years old with colorectal cancer. The chain recombines TRBV30 with TRBJ2-1; D uncertain. Sequenced: PBMCs. Here the CDR3 reads CAWSVTYNEQFF. The CDR3 DNA sequence: TGTGCCTGGAGTGTAACCTACAATGAGCAGTTCTTC. Variable domain in full (rest from reference TRBV30 and TRBJ2-1): SQTIHQWPATLVQPVGSPLSLECTVEGTSNPNLYWYRQAAGRGLQLLFYSVGIGQISSEVPQNLSASRPQDRQFILSSKKLLLSDSGFYLCAWSVTYNEQFFGPGTRLTVL.